This T cell receptor (beta chain) was obtained from a study of T cells in women clearing cervical HPV infection. For the study at large: Donors had HPV16-related CIN3 or worse; 2 had invasive cancer. HLA type stays a possible confounder, typing being limited. Whole-study findings and limits: Each sample's T-cell count was unknown, possibly confounding richness. Controls had more TRBV6-7 (0.16%) than cases (roughly 0.11%).

With regard to this clone: Its antigen remains unknown. The observed sequence ends 3 residues before the CDR3 terminus, with the missing tail filled in from the germline J gene.

The table came from immunoSEQ multiplex PCR; TCRdb's copy has only in-frame clones and leaves some out. Its table records some 23,000 clones. This CDR3 is built from 13 residues. Germline CDR1 SGHRS, CDR2 YFSETQ. Trimming removed 1 base at V and 3 bases at J, with 7 bases between. This clonotype was obtained from a woman between 18 and 69 years old with a cervical HPV16 infection that either progressed to CIN3+ or cleared (not recorded which). The J gene is TRBJ2-5, the V gene TRBV5-1; D remains unclear. The sample consisted of blood buffy coat. CDR3 protein: CASSLRVEETQYF. The sequenced CDR3 bases are TGCGCCAGCAGCTTGCGGGTAGAAGAGACC. The full variable domain, in which reference TRBV5-1 and TRBJ2-5 provide the parts outside the CDR3, is KAGVTQTPRYLIKTRGQQVTLSCSPISGHRSVSWYQQTPGQGLQFLFEYFSETQRNKGNFPGRFSGRQFSNSRSEMNVSTLELGDSALYLCASSLRVEETQYFGPGTRLLVL.